Presented here are 32 T cell receptor beta chains from one specimen sequenced in a study of blood T cells in healthy people across ages. Then a second PCR, running roughly 6 to 12 cycles, was carried out with a sample-barcoded 5' primer and a J-beta primer mix. TCRdb re-derived calls from the 5' RACE reads in MiXCR, one entry per CDR3 protein. The data contain 760,000 or so distinct CDR3 sequences, about 25% of them seen just once; the ten biggest clones take up 9.4%. This sample was shared with a second study, whose subject was T cells of mothers and their children.

The sequenced material came from blood. Receptor source: a boy younger than 18 in good health.

The chain links TRBV5-1 to TRBJ1-1; D unclear. Trimming cost V 0 bases and J 1 base, with 7 bases left between them. The CDR3 consists of 14 residues. CDR1 SGHRS and CDR2 YFSETQ come from the germline V gene. CDR3 DNA: TGCGCCAGCAGCTTGGATAACGGGAACACTGAAGCTTTCTTT. Its protein is CASSLDNGNTEAFF.

This sequence joins TRBV4-3 and TRBJ2-2; D not resolved. Trimming shortened V by 2 bases and J by 4 bases, and 5 bases separated the two germline ends. The germline gives CDR1 LGHNA, CDR2 YSLEER. The CDR3 is made up of 13 amino acids. The CDR3 nucleotides read TGCGCCAGCAGCCAACGTCCCACCGGGGAGCTGTTTTTT. It yields the protein CASSQRPTGELFF.

This clonotype is a singleton in its sample. The chain links TRBV20-1 to TRBJ2-7; D is uncertain. With 2 bases removed from V and 2 bases from J, the gap between germline ends came to 7 bases. The CDR3 is 12 residues long. CDR1 and CDR2 from the germline V gene are DFQATT and SNEGSKA (reference sequence). This CDR3 reads CSARKAPYEQYF. The CDR3 nucleotides are TGCAGTGCTAGAAAGGCACCCTACGAGCAGTACTTC.

CDR3 protein: CASSLMGGEETQYF. For the CDR3, the DNA is TGTGCCAGCAGTTTAATGGGTGGGGAGGAGACCCAGTACTTC. This chain uses TRBV12-3 or TRBV12-4 with TRBJ2-5; D may be TRBD2 (5 bases). Trimming removed 2 bases at V and 5 bases at J, with 12 bases between. CDR3 length: 14 residues.

This rearrangement joins TRBV13 to TRBJ2-2; 8 nucleotides agree with TRBD1. The CDR3 totals 17 residues. Germline V gives CDR1 PRHDT, CDR2 FYEKMQ (reference sequence). V trimming: 5 bases; J trimming: 0 bases; junction bases outside the gene matches: 8. The CDR3 sequence is CASSIRWTGPNTGELFF. In DNA, the CDR3 is TGTGCCAGCAGCATCCGATGGACAGGGCCGAACACCGGGGAGCTGTTTTTT. The whole variable domain, remainder taken from reference TRBV13 and TRBJ2-2, is AAGVIQSPRHLIKEKRETATLKCYPIPRHDTVYWYQQGPGQDPQFLISFYEKMQSDKGSIPDRFSAQQFSDYHSELNMSSLELGDSALYFCASSIRWTGPNTGELFFGEGSRLTVL.

The J gene is TRBJ1-1, the V gene TRBV12-3 or TRBV12-4; tentative D call: TRBD1 (5 bases). V gave up 8 bases and J gave up 5 bases, with 21 bases separating them. This CDR3 is built from 15 residues. CDR3 region: CASGDGSPGFTEAFF. Written as DNA, the CDR3 is TGTGCCAGCGGCGACGGGAGCCCAGGGTTTACTGAAGCTTTCTTT.

This clonotype turned up a few times. This chain joins TRBV9 and TRBJ2-2; D may match TRBD1 or TRBD2 (5 bases each). Per the germline V gene, CDR1 is SGDLS and CDR2 is YYNGEE. This CDR3 has 15 residues. The V and J ends lost 4 bases and 4 bases respectively, with 14 bases between them. The CDR3 protein is CASSTNRDPTGELFF. The DNA for the CDR3 is TGTGCCAGCAGCACGAACCGGGACCCCACCGGGGAGCTGTTTTTT.

The J gene is TRBJ2-5, the V gene TRBV7-3, with D possibly matching TRBD2 (5 bases). The CDR3 is 16 amino acids. Germline CDR1 SGHTA, CDR2 FQGTGA. The V and J ends lost 2 bases and 1 base respectively, with 14 bases between them. In nucleotides, the CDR3 is TGTGCCAGCAGCTTAGGACTCGTCGAAGCCCAAGAGACCCAGTACTTC. Residues: CASSLGLVEAQETQYF.

The J gene is TRBJ2-6, the V gene TRBV5-1, with no clear D. Germline V gene sequence: CDR1 SGHRS, CDR2 YFSETQ. The CDR3 loop spans 15 amino acids. V was cut by 5 bases and J by 0 bases, with 9 bases left in between. Written as DNA, the CDR3 is TGCGCCAGCAGAGTTCAGAGCTCTGGGGCCAACGTCCTGACTTTC. It yields the protein CASRVQSSGANVLTF.

The genes are TRBV7-8 and TRBJ2-5, with TRBD2 identical over 7 bases. The assigned J gene may be wrong: the sequence end matches TRBJ2-1 better. The V gene's germline CDR1 is SGHVS and CDR2 FQNEAQ. The CDR3 runs 12 residues. The CDR3 nucleotides read TGTGCCAGCAGCTTAGGGGGAGGGAGGCAGTTCTTC. It specifies CASSLGGGRQFF.

The V gene is TRBV4-1, the J gene TRBJ1-5; a possible D gene is TRBD1 (5 bases). CDR3 length: 15 residues. CDR1 and CDR2 (germline): MGHRA, YSYEKL. V dropped 0 bases and J dropped 4 bases, with 10 bases sitting between them. CDR3 sequence: CASSQDLAGNQPQHF. The CDR3 DNA sequence: TGCGCCAGCAGCCAAGATCTAGCAGGGAATCAGCCCCAGCATTTT.

This clonotype was counted many times. This chain connects TRBV29-1 to TRBJ2-1, with 11 bases that match TRBD2. Trimming removed 7 bases from V and 4 bases from J; junction bases left unmatched: 6. This CDR3 comprises 14 residues. CDR1 is SQVTM, CDR2 ANQGSEA, per germline. CDR3 protein: CSAAGTSGYNEQFF. The CDR3, as DNA: TGCAGCGCCGCCGGGACTAGCGGTTACAATGAGCAGTTCTTC.

The chain uses TRBV20-1 and TRBJ2-6; 7 bases are shared with TRBD2. V lost 5 bases and J lost 3; bases outside the gene matches: 4. This CDR3 region has 14 residues. CDR1 is DFQATT and CDR2 is SNEGSKA in the germline V gene (reference sequence). CDR3 in DNA: TGCAGTGCTGCGCGGGACTATGGGGCCAACGTCCTGACTTTC. Residues: CSAARDYGANVLTF.

This clonotype occurred once. This chain uses TRBV18 with TRBJ1-1, with 7 positions matching TRBD1. The junction had 17 bases not matched to a gene; V was cut back by 2 bases and J by 11 bases. From germline, CDR1 is KGHSH and CDR2 LQKENI. The CDR3 runs 16 residues. CDR3 amino acids: CASSPSAGGLEQGAFF. CDR3 coding DNA: TGTGCCAGCTCACCAAGTGCAGGGGGGCTCGAACAGGGTGCTTTCTTT. Variable domain in full (rest from reference TRBV18 and TRBJ1-1): NAGVMQNPRHLVRRRGQEARLRCSPMKGHSHVYWYRQLPEEGLKFMVYLQKENIIDESGMPKERFSAEFPKEGPSILRIQQVVRGDSAAYFCASSPSAGGLEQGAFFGQGTRLTVV.

This rearrangement joins TRBV25-1 to TRBJ1-1; possibly TRBD1 for D (6 bases). This CDR3 region has 13 residues. CDR1 and CDR2 (germline): MGHDK, SYGVNS. Trimming stripped 4 bases from V and 4 bases from J, with 10 bases between. The CDR3 loop reads CASSASGATEAFF. CDR3 bases: TGTGCCAGCAGTGCCTCGGGGGCCACTGAAGCTTTCTTT.

The chain joins TRBV20-1 to TRBJ2-7; 7 bases agree with TRBD2. V shed 5 bases, J shed 3 bases, and the junction held 4 bases outside the gene matches. Germline V gene data show CDR1 as DFQATT and CDR2 as SNEGSKA (reference sequence). This CDR3 region has 12 residues. The CDR3 sequence is CSAPGTNYEQYF. CDR3 coding DNA: TGCAGTGCTCCCGGGACTAACTACGAGCAGTACTTC.

This clonotype was seen a few times. J is TRBJ2-5 and V is TRBV4-3, with 11 nucleotides matching TRBD1. The J call is uncertain, as TRBJ2-1 better fits the DNA end. The CDR3 consists of 15 residues. Germline lookup yields CDR1 LGHNA and CDR2 YSLEER. The CDR3 spells CASSLGQGVGNEQFF. The CDR3 bases are TGCGCCAGCAGCTTGGGACAGGGGGTGGGGAATGAGCAGTTCTTC.

This clonotype occurred a few times. This chain joins TRBV6-6 and TRBJ1-3; D is unclear. This CDR3 is 14 amino acids long. The germline V gene encodes CDR1 MNHNY and CDR2 SVGAGI (reference sequence). V lost 0 bases and J 0 bases, leaving 3 bases between the germline ends. CDR3 bases: TGTGCCAGCAGTTACTCGGCCTCTGGAAACACCATATATTTT. Its protein product is CASSYSASGNTIYF.

This clonotype was counted only a few times. The V gene is TRBV7-9, the J gene TRBJ2-7, with 8 bases matching TRBD1. CDR3 size: 15 residues. Germline CDR1 reads SEHNR; CDR2 reads FQNEAQ (reference sequence). The junction had 9 bases not matched to a gene; V was cut back by 2 bases and J by 6 bases. In nucleotides, the CDR3 is TGTGCCAGCAGCTTAAATAGTGACAGGGGAGGCGAGCAGTACTTC. Its protein product is CASSLNSDRGGEQYF.

The sample holds a few counts of this clonotype. This chain uses TRBV14 with TRBJ2-5, with 8 bases aligning to TRBD2. CDR1 and CDR2 from the germline V gene are SGHDN and FVKESK. The CDR3 totals 16 residues. Trimming cost V 1 base and J 4 bases; bases outside gene matches: 8. CDR3 residues: CASSQASAGVIETQYF. The CDR3 DNA is TGTGCCAGCAGCCAAGCGTCAGCGGGAGTGATAGAGACCCAGTACTTC.

The J gene is TRBJ2-3, the V gene TRBV4-1, with TRBD2 identical over 13 bases. The CDR3 runs to 18 residues. Per germline, CDR1 MGHRA and CDR2 YSYEKL. The ends lost 7 bases at V and 4 bases at J; junction bases unmatched: 14. The CDR3 nucleotides are TGCGCCAGCAACCCCACTAGCGGGAGGGCTGATGGCGCAGATACGCAGTATTTT. Protein product: CASNPTSGRADGADTQYF.

DNA for the CDR3: TGTGCCAGTAGCCCCGGTTTGCCGGGGCGTCTGGAAGAGGCCTACGAGCAGTACTTC. Protein product: CASSPGLPGRLEEAYEQYF. The chain joins TRBV19 to TRBJ2-7; the D gene could be TRBD1 or TRBD2 (5 bases each). CDR3 length: 19 amino acids. CDR1 is LNHDA, CDR2 SQIVND, per germline (reference sequence). Trimming left V 6 bases short and J 2 bases short, with 29 bases between.

This clonotype has more than one count but fewer than ten. This rearrangement joins TRBV3-1 to TRBJ1-1, with D maybe TRBD1 (5 bases). V was trimmed by 8 bases and J by 5 bases, leaving 18 bases between them. Germline V gene lookup returns CDR1 LGHDT and CDR2 YNNKEL (reference sequence). The CDR3 has 14 residues. CDR3 amino acids: CASRPQGEGTEAFF. In DNA form, the CDR3 reads TGTGCCAGCCGGCCCCAGGGAGAGGGAACTGAAGCTTTCTTT. The full variable domain, rest sourced from reference TRBV3-1 and TRBJ1-1, is DTAVSQTPKYLVTQMGNDKSIKCEQNLGHDTMYWYKQDSKKFLKIMFSYNNKELIINETVPNRFSPKSPDKAHLNLHINSLELGDSAVYFCASRPQGEGTEAFFGQGTRLTVV.

A few counts support this clonotype. The chain couples TRBV4-1 to TRBJ2-7; D may be TRBD1 (5 bases). This CDR3 has 14 amino acids. Trimming took off 0 bases at V and 6 bases at J, with 12 bases between the two ends. The germline gives CDR1 MGHRA, CDR2 YSYEKL. Written as DNA, the CDR3 is TGCGCCAGCAGCCAAGATTTTCAGGGTGGCGAGCAGTACTTC. Translating it yields CASSQDFQGGEQYF.

The rearrangement uses TRBV28 and TRBJ2-5; 9 nucleotides align to TRBD1. There are 14 residues in the CDR3. Per the germline V gene, CDR1 is MDHEN and CDR2 is SYDVKM. V lost 5 bases, J lost 6 bases, and 7 bases stayed unmatched. The CDR3 spells CASSPRDRAKTQYF. The CDR3 bases are TGTGCCAGCAGTCCGAGGGACAGGGCCAAGACCCAGTACTTC.

This clonotype appeared a few times. V usage is TRBV6-1 and J usage is TRBJ1-4; TRBD1 matches at 10 bases. J lost 3 bases, V lost 5 bases, and 9 bases had no gene match. This CDR3 is built from 17 residues. From germline, CDR1 is MNHNS and CDR2 SASEGT. CDR3: CASSPRTGGLSNEKLFF. For the CDR3, the DNA is TGTGCCAGCAGTCCGCGGACAGGGGGTTTATCTAATGAAAAACTGTTTTTT.

About this clonotype: One junction end disagrees with the germline gene, perhaps due to a read error. The V and J genes are TRBV6-1 and TRBJ2-1; D is undetermined. The CDR3 loop spans 12 amino acids. From germline, CDR1 is MNHNS and CDR2 SASEGT. The CDR3 sequence is CASSDSLRPLIF. CDR3 sequence (DNA): TGTGCCAGCAGTGATTCTTTGCGGCCCTTAATCTTC.

The rearrangement joins TRBV7-3 to TRBJ1-3; the D gene is possibly TRBD1 (5 bases). The ends were cut back, 5 bases at V and 0 bases at J, with 17 bases in the middle. The CDR3 is 17 residues long. Germline CDR1 SGHTA, CDR2 FQGTGA. CDR3 region: CASSNGGDDVSGNTIYF. Here the CDR3 DNA reads TGTGCCAGCAGCAACGGGGGTGACGATGTCTCTGGAAACACCATATATTTT.

The chain combines TRBV10-3 with TRBJ2-3, with D perhaps TRBD1 (5 bases). The CDR3 length is 13 residues. Trimming stripped 4 bases from V and 1 base from J, with 6 bases between. Germline V CDR1 and CDR2: ENHRY, SYGVKD. CDR3 sequence: CAISATGTDTQYF. In DNA form, the CDR3 reads TGTGCCATCAGTGCGACAGGCACAGATACGCAGTATTTT.

There are a few counts of this clonotype. V is TRBV25-1 and J is TRBJ2-3; no firm D call. The V end was cut by 1 base, the J end by 0 bases, with 8 bases between. The germline gives CDR1 MGHDK, CDR2 SYGVNS. The CDR3 has 15 amino acids. CDR3 bases: TGTGCCAGCAGTGAATTTATTGGCAGCACAGATACGCAGTATTTT. Amino acid sequence: CASSEFIGSTDTQYF. The whole variable domain, remainder taken from reference TRBV25-1 and TRBJ2-3, is EADIYQTPRYLVIGTGKKITLECSQTMGHDKMYWYQQDPGMELHLIHYSYGVNSTEKGDLSSESTVSRIRTEHFPLTLESARPSHTSQYLCASSEFIGSTDTQYFGPGTRLTVL.

The rearrangement joins TRBV12-3 or TRBV12-4 to TRBJ2-2, with TRBD2 matching 11 bases. The J segment lost 1 base and the V segment lost 7 bases, leaving 11 bases of the junction unmatched. CDR3 length: 18 residues. CDR3 amino acids: CASNLSVAGGMNTGELFF. In DNA, the CDR3 is TGTGCCAGCAACCTGTCGGTAGCGGGAGGGATGAACACCGGGGAGCTGTTTTTT.

This chain uses TRBV27 with TRBJ2-3; 10 bases map to TRBD2. The CDR3 consists of 16 residues. Germline V gene lookup returns CDR1 MNHEY and CDR2 SMNVEV (reference sequence). J gave up 4 bases and V 9 bases, and 13 bases lay outside the gene matches. The CDR3 DNA is TGTGCCAGTGGAATAAGCGGGAGGGATAGGGCAGATACGCAGTATTTT. It yields the protein CASGISGRDRADTQYF.